The T cell receptor beta chain under discussion was sequenced for a study of T-cell memory formation after mild COVID-19. Study conclusions and caveats: Day 15 to 85 contractors were CD4/CD8 balanced; later expanders leaned CD4+. The CD4+ clones that contracted clustered mainly within CM and EM, and the CD8+ clones concentrated in EMRA.

This clonotype occurred a few times. Its antigen remains unknown. Germline CDR1 is SGHRS and CDR2 is YFSETQ. V gave up 3 bases and J gave up 2 bases; unmatched junction bases: 1. This CDR3 spans 13 amino acids. TCRdb recomputed calls from the 5' RACE reads with MiXCR, one row per CDR3 protein. Among around 200,000 distinct CDR3 sequences, 16% were seen once, and the ten largest hold approximately 2.2%. Sequencing was carried out using PBMCs or a T cell subset sorted from them (not recorded which). The V and J genes are TRBV5-1 and TRBJ2-5, with TRBD1 identical over 7 bases. This receptor was taken from an adult woman who had mild COVID-19 (a few samples of this study predate the infection). Cell type and time point are not known. The CDR3 DNA reads as TGCGCCAGCAGCTCACAGGGGCAAGAGACCCAGTACTTC. Translated, it gives CASSSQGQETQYF. Filled out from reference TRBV5-1 and TRBJ2-5, the complete variable domain reads KAGVTQTPRYLIKTRGQQVTLSCSPISGHRSVSWYQQTPGQGLQFLFEYFSETQRNKGNFPGRFSGRQFSNSRSEMNVSTLELGDSALYLCASSSQGQETQYFGPGTRLLVL.